Shown below are 22 T cell receptor beta chains from a single sample sequenced in a study of human T cells and chemical hapten exposure. TCRdb reprocessed the RACE reads with MiXCR, giving one entry per CDR3 protein. The table includes roughly 54,000 distinct CDR3 sequences, around 9.5% detected once. Time point denoted: patch test 2, 6 weeks after DPC sensitization. Stated treatment: therapeutic diphenylcyclopropenone sensitization with weekly scalp DPC. Sample: whole blood, taken in connection with sensitization to the hapten diphenylcyclopropenone (DPC). The receptors come from a woman aged 50 to 60 with alopecia areata. Some clones in this sample may be carry-over from other donors' samples.

The chain uses TRBV7-6 and TRBJ1-1; no clear D gene. This CDR3 contains 13 residues. Germline V gene sequence: CDR1 SGHVS, CDR2 FNYEAQ. Between the trimmed V and J ends, which lost 5 bases and 4 bases, there was a span of 11 bases. The CDR3 reads CASSPTLSTEAFF. For the CDR3, the DNA is TGTGCCAGCAGCCCCACCCTATCCACTGAAGCTTTCTTT.

This clonotype was observed at least ten times. The chain employs TRBV7-2 and TRBJ1-6; tentatively, D is TRBD1 (5 bases). This CDR3 has 20 residues. V was pared by 1 base and J by 4 bases, with 23 bases between. In germline, CDR1 is SGHTA, CDR2 FQGNSA. The DNA for the CDR3 is TGTGCCAGCAGCTTAGGGGAAGGTCAGGGATCAACAGCTTATAATTCACCCCTCCACTTT. Encoded protein: CASSLGEGQGSTAYNSPLHF.

The chain combines TRBV16 with TRBJ2-7; maybe TRBD1 (5 bases). Per germline, CDR1 KGHSY and CDR2 FQNENV. Deletions cut 0 bases from V and 9 bases from J, with 15 bases between. This CDR3 spans 14 amino acids. CDR3 sequence reads: CASSQSEPGARQYF. In DNA form, the CDR3 reads TGTGCCAGCAGCCAATCCGAACCTGGGGCTCGGCAGTACTTC.

There are a few counts of this clonotype. This chain joins TRBV2 and TRBJ2-1; 9 bases line up with TRBD2. CDR3 size: 13 residues. The germline gives CDR1 SNHLY, CDR2 FYNNEI. V shed 6 bases, J shed 14 bases, and the junction held 11 bases outside the gene matches. The chain's CDR3 is CASRASGEGVEFF. CDR3 in DNA: TGTGCCAGCAGGGCTAGCGGGGAAGGGGTAGAGTTCTTC.

This clonotype was picked up many times. The chain joins TRBV20-1 to TRBJ2-3; TRBD2 is a possible D gene (5 bases). The V end lost 0 bases, the J end lost 4 bases, and 20 bases lay between the germline ends. Looked up from germline, CDR1 is DFQATT and CDR2 is SNEGSKA (reference sequence). This CDR3 contains 17 residues. In DNA form, the CDR3 reads TGCAGTGCTAGAGATACCCTCCAGCAATGGCGGGCAGATACGCAGTATTTT. This encodes CSARDTLQQWRADTQYF.

This clonotype was observed at least ten times. The chain recombines TRBV6-5 with TRBJ2-7; D gene unclear. The CDR3 is 13 amino acids. In germline, CDR1 is MNHEY, CDR2 SVGAGI. Deletions cut 5 bases from V and 1 base from J, with 9 bases between. The CDR3 spells CASSPRISYEQYF. Here the CDR3 DNA reads TGTGCCAGCAGTCCCAGGATTTCCTACGAGCAGTACTTC.

This clonotype was seen a handful of times. The chain employs TRBV28 and TRBJ2-1, with a weak D call TRBD2 (5 bases). Germline CDR1 reads MDHEN; CDR2 reads SYDVKM. Trimming removed 5 bases at V and 5 bases at J, with 28 bases between. The CDR3 has 19 residues. The CDR3 loop is CASSPPASPWERAHNEQFF. CDR3 DNA: TGTGCCAGCAGTCCCCCCGCCAGTCCGTGGGAGAGGGCCCACAATGAGCAGTTCTTC.

This sequence joins TRBV11-2 and TRBJ2-2, with D unclear. V lost 0 bases, J lost 0 bases, and 2 bases lay in between. From germline, CDR1 is SGHAT and CDR2 FQNNGV. CDR3 length: 14 residues. The chain's CDR3 is CASSLEPNTGELFF. In nucleotides, the CDR3 is TGTGCCAGCAGCTTAGAGCCGAACACCGGGGAGCTGTTTTTT. Full variable domain (rest looked up from reference TRBV11-2 and TRBJ2-2): EAGVAQSPRYKIIEKRQSVAFWCNPISGHATLYWYQQILGQGPKLLIQFQNNGVVDDSQLPKDRFSAERLKGVDSTLKIQPAKLEDSAVYLCASSLEPNTGELFFGEGSRLTVL.

This clonotype was detected many times. The V gene is TRBV12-3 or TRBV12-4, the J gene TRBJ1-6; D call uncertain. The CDR3 contains 13 residues. V was shortened by 6 bases and J by 8 bases, with 11 bases between the two germline ends. The DNA of the CDR3 is TGTGCCAGCAGGTCTATTCAGGATTCACCCCTCCACTTT. It translates to CASRSIQDSPLHF.

Comment on this clonotype: A much larger clone sits a single nucleotide away, making a read error possible. The chain carries TRBV6-2 or TRBV6-3 and TRBJ1-1, with 8 positions matching TRBD1. This CDR3 spans 15 amino acids. Germline CDR1 MNHEY, CDR2 SVGEGT. V trimming: 5 bases; J trimming: 3 bases; junction bases outside the gene matches: 8. The CDR3 DNA reads TGTGCCAGCAGTGTACATGGACAGGGAGACACTGAAGCTTTCTTT. Its translation: CASSVHGQGDTEAFF.

In this sample, this clonotype turned up many times. The V gene is TRBV5-1, the J gene TRBJ2-7; D call uncertain. This CDR3 region has 14 residues. CDR1 and CDR2 (germline): SGHRS, YFSETQ. The V end was cut by 2 bases, the J end by 3 bases, with 12 bases between. CDR3 residues: CASSLGYRDYEQYF. As DNA, the CDR3 is TGCGCCAGCAGCTTAGGTTACAGAGACTACGAGCAGTACTTC.

V usage is TRBV28 and J usage is TRBJ1-5; tentatively, D is TRBD1 (5 bases). The germline CDR1 and CDR2 sequences are MDHEN and SYDVKM. CDR3 size: 15 residues. V lost 0 bases and J 4 bases, leaving 10 bases between the germline ends. The DNA of the CDR3 is TGTGCCAGCAGTTTATGGGGGGAGACTAATCAGCCCCAGCATTTT. Protein product: CASSLWGETNQPQHF.

The J gene is TRBJ2-5, the V gene TRBV4-1; 11 bases line up with TRBD2. This CDR3 contains 15 residues. The V gene end was trimmed by 3 bases and the J gene end by 3 bases; junction bases not matched to a gene: 3. Germline V CDR1 and CDR2: MGHRA, YSYEKL. The CDR3 spells CASSHSSGGKETQYF. The CDR3 nucleotides read TGCGCCAGCAGCCACTCTAGCGGGGGGAAAGAGACCCAGTACTTC.

This chain joins TRBV2 and TRBJ2-7; tentatively, D is TRBD2 (5 bases). CDR3 length equals 11 residues. Germline CDR1 and CDR2: SNHLY and FYNNEI. V lost 11 bases and J 4 bases, leaving 12 bases between the germline ends. The DNA for the CDR3 is TGTGCCTGCAAAGCGGAGTACGAGCAGTACTTC. Protein sequence: CACKAEYEQYF.

This clonotype showed up many times. The rearrangement links TRBV7-9 to TRBJ2-7; 9 bases are shared with TRBD1. The CDR3 is made up of 18 amino acids. The trim removed 1 base at V and 2 bases at J, leaving 12 bases unmatched. Germline CDR1 and CDR2: SEHNR and FQNEAQ (reference sequence). CDR3 in amino acids: CASSLGDPTGTGTYEQYF. CDR3 sequence (DNA): TGTGCCAGCAGCTTAGGGGACCCTACCGGGACAGGGACCTACGAGCAGTACTTC.

There are many counts of this clonotype. The J gene is TRBJ1-2, the V gene TRBV5-1; D gene ambiguous. Germline V CDR1 and CDR2: SGHRS, YFSETQ. The CDR3 sequence is 14 residues long. The germline V and J ends were trimmed by 0 bases and 4 bases, with 10 bases remaining between them. Written as DNA, the CDR3 is TGCGCCAGCAGCTTGGGAGTCGCGGTCTATGGCTACACCTTC. Translation gives CASSLGVAVYGYTF.

CDR3: CASAGGLLRNEQFF. The CDR3 region has the DNA TGTGCCAGCGCTGGGGGGCTGCTGAGGAATGAGCAGTTCTTC. The rearrangement uses TRBV25-1 and TRBJ2-1, with D tentatively TRBD1 or TRBD2 (6 bases each). V lost 8 bases, J lost 7 bases, and 18 bases lay in between. There are 14 residues in the CDR3. The germline V gene has CDR1 MGHDK and CDR2 SYGVNS.

The chain couples TRBV7-9 to TRBJ2-5; D is ambiguous. Germline CDR1 and CDR2: SEHNR and FQNEAQ (reference sequence). The CDR3 runs 10 residues. Trimming cost V 4 bases and J 6 bases, with 3 bases left between them. This CDR3 is CASSSKTQYF. The DNA of the CDR3 is TGTGCCAGCAGCTCAAAGACCCAGTACTTC.

About this clonotype itself: This CDR3 is missing its conserved last phenylalanine or tryptophan, likely due to a read error. The genes are TRBV2 and TRBJ2-7; no firm D call. This CDR3 has 10 amino acids. V was clipped by 3 bases and J by 5 bases, with 2 bases between them. The germline V gene encodes CDR1 SNHLY and CDR2 FYNNEI. The CDR3 protein is CASSDNEQYS. Written as DNA, the CDR3 is TGTGCCAGCAGTGACAACGAGCAGTACTCC.

In this sample, this clonotype turned up a few times. This chain joins TRBV7-6 and TRBJ2-7; TRBD1 matches 9 bases. Trimming removed 4 bases from V and 6 bases from J; junction bases left unmatched: 7. Germline V lookup: CDR1 SGHVS, CDR2 FNYEAQ. The CDR3 contains 14 residues. In DNA form, the CDR3 reads TGTGCCAGCAGCTCCCGGGACAGGGTGTTCGAGCAGTACTTC. Translated, it gives CASSSRDRVFEQYF. The variable domain in full, with the rest retrieved from reference TRBV7-6 and TRBJ2-7, is GAGVSQSPRYKVTKRGQDVALRCDPISGHVSLYWYRQALGQGPEFLTYFNYEAQQDKSGLPNDRFSAERPEGSISTLTIQRTEQRDSAMYRCASSSRDRVFEQYFGPGTRLTVT.

The chain links TRBV11-2 to TRBJ2-2; 7 nucleotides align to TRBD2. This CDR3 is built from 14 residues. CDR1 SGHAT and CDR2 FQNNGV come from the germline V gene. The V and J ends lost 3 bases and 6 bases, in that order; junction bases with no gene match: 4. The CDR3 DNA follows: TGTGCCAGCAGCTTGACTAGCTCGGCCGGGGAGCTGTTTTTT. Translating it yields CASSLTSSAGELFF.

This clonotype was detected only a few times. The V call is TRBV7-9, the J call TRBJ2-5, with 8 bases that match TRBD1. This CDR3 has 15 residues. The germline V gene encodes CDR1 SEHNR and CDR2 FQNEAQ (reference sequence). The junction had 6 bases not matched to a gene; V was cut back by 3 bases and J by 3 bases. The CDR3, as DNA: TGTGCCAGCAGCTTCTGGACAGGGAGAAAAGAGACCCAGTACTTC. Its translation is CASSFWTGRKETQYF.